This T cell receptor (beta chain) was captured by sequencing in a study of cytomegalovirus exposure and HLA in healthy donors. The wider study: About 180 million T cells yielded approximately 100 million unique TCR beta sequences, as an earlier analysis found. Study outcomes and limitations: The records held CMV serostatus as the only immune exposure information.

While unrecorded immune exposures were likely, the donors were nominally healthy when sampled. PCR employed 60 Vbeta and 13 Jbeta primers. TCRdb's table, derived via immunoSEQ multiplex PCR, lists solely in-frame clones and lacks some. The sample lists around 180,000 clones, about 85% occurring once. As for this clone: Its cognate antigen is unknown.

Sequenced: PBMCs. The TCR sequence derives from a boy between 2 and 15 years old in good health and CMV-seronegative.

The CDR3 DNA sequence: TGTGCCAGTACCGCCAATGGACTCATCCCTACCGGGGAGCTGTTTTTT. Amino acid sequence: CASTANGLIPTGELFF. The gene calls are TRBV19 and TRBJ2-2; D might be TRBD2 (5 bases). CDR1 and CDR2 (germline): LNHDA, SQIVND (reference sequence). V was shortened by 7 bases and J by 5 bases, with 20 bases between the two germline ends. CDR3 length: 16 residues.